A selection of T cell receptor beta chains follows, all from one sample in a study of OX40 agonist ivuxolimab in advanced cancers. This table comes from immunoSEQ multiplex PCR, and its TCRdb copy is limited to in-frame clones, with some not included. The table includes some 100,000 clones, more than 75% detected once. The sample here was CD4+ or CD8+ T cells sorted from blood, taken in a trial of the OX40 agonist ivuxolimab. The source is an adult with an advanced solid tumor such as melanoma, head and neck, liver or kidney cancer. CDR3s include the opening cysteine and the closing phenylalanine or tryptophan.

v_gene	j_gene	CDR3aa
TRBV5-6	TRBJ2-7	CASSYTGTHSYEQYF
TRBV19	TRBJ1-4	CATRQGGEKLFF
TRBV2	TRBJ2-3	CASSFLANTQYF
TRBV27	TRBJ2-4	CASSQDREGIQYF
TRBV6-5	TRBJ2-1	CASSYQGLNEQFF
TRBV13	TRBJ2-5	CASSSKNGGETQYF
TRBV6-1	TRBJ1-2	CASSRQAMNYGYTF
TRBV19	TRBJ1-1	CASSITPGGPMNTEAFF
TRBV19	TRBJ1-2	CASSTRDRGRKYGYGYTF
TRBV30	TRBJ2-4	CACQARAKNIQYF
TRBV27	TRBJ2-6	CASTLSAPGTGFFGANVLTF
TRBV28	TRBJ1-4	CASSYPAPMEKLFF
TRBV10-2	TRBJ1-5	CASSEGTGAFVDQPQHF
TRBV7-8	TRBJ2-1	CASSRFGEQFF
TRBV4-1	TRBJ2-2	CASSQEGTRYTGELFF
TRBV6-1	TRBJ2-2	CASSLSGRTGELFF
TRBV28	TRBJ2-3	CASGQGRATDTQYF
TRBV6-1	TRBJ1-3	CASSPTAGRGNTIYF
TRBV18	TRBJ1-3	CASSPSGGHSGNTIYF
TRBV7-3	TRBJ2-3	CASSPGQSRLTDTQYF
TRBV5-4	TRBJ2-7	CASSSRPMGISTHEQYF
TRBV5-4	TRBJ1-4	CASSRGGDGNEKLFF
TRBV18	TRBJ2-6	CASSLTGASAGANVLTF
TRBV19	TRBJ2-5	CASTDTSDQETQYF
TRBV7-8	TRBJ1-2	CASSFTTTGGAGYTF
TRBV10-1	TRBJ1-3	CASSDHQGTGNTIYF
TRBV7-3	TRBJ1-2	CASSLGQGYGYTF
TRBV4-2	TRBJ1-3	CASSRGQIGFGNTIYF
TRBV28	TRBJ1-4	CASSVGTGYLLFF
TRBV5-1	TRBJ2-5	CASRVLAGGGQETQYF
TRBV7-3	TRBJ2-7	CASSPAPGQREQYF
TRBV11-2	TRBJ2-5	CASSLGRLLGAQYF
TRBV2	TRBJ1-2	CASREDASNYGYTF
TRBV7-9	TRBJ2-1	CASRGWSYNEQFF
TRBV6-1	TRBJ2-7	CASVPKEGGGTEQYF
TRBV4-2	TRBJ2-7	CASSQVSSGKRYEQYF
TRBV7-2	TRBJ2-1	CASSLDGLDNEQFF
TRBV6-1	TRBJ1-1	CASSLGVTNTEAFF
TRBV7-2	TRBJ2-7	CASSSGLGAYYEQYF
TRBV9	TRBJ2-5	CASSVGRSGDDQETQYF
TRBV4-1	TRBJ2-5	CASSQGTSVETQYF
TRBV28	TRBJ1-4	CASGRAHNEKLFF
TRBV28	TRBJ2-3	CASSRGHESTDTQYF
TRBV6-1	TRBJ2-3	CASSRQVSRTDTQYF
TRBV6-1	TRBJ2-3	CATSGTSGTDTQYF
TRBV5-1	TRBJ2-5	CASSSNYQETQYF